Below are 3 T cell receptor beta chains sequenced from a single sample in a study of Tregs in tolerant kidney transplant recipients. Sequenced by immunoSEQ multiplex PCR; TCRdb stores in-frame clones only, minus some. The sample holds fewer than 55,000 clones. Sequencing used CD4+ T cells from blood, obtained before the transplant. These TCRs come from a human donor who received a combined kidney and bone marrow transplant.

In the case of this clone: The read gets to within 3 residues of the CDR3 end, and the germline J gene fills in the rest. The chain has TRBV29-1 and TRBJ1-1; the D gene is possibly TRBD1 (6 bases). Germline assignment: CDR1 SQVTM and CDR2 ANQGSEA. The V and J ends lost 4 bases and 6 bases respectively, with 12 bases between them. The CDR3 totals 12 residues. Incomplete CDR3 DNA: TGCAGCGTTGGTTCCAGGGGTGCTGAA. As protein: CSVGSRGAE. The CDR3 reads in full as CSVGSRGAEAFF.

A note on this clone: The read ends 3 residues before the CDR3 terminus; that terminus is restored from the germline J gene. J is TRBJ2-2 and V is TRBV5-1; 9 bases fit TRBD1. Germline trimming cut 0 bases from V and 5 bases from J; bases unmatched to any gene: 2. The germline V gene has CDR1 SGHRS and CDR2 YFSETQ. The CDR3 covers 15 residues. Here the CDR3 reads CASSLGDRATGELFF. The CDR3 bases that were read are TGCGCCAGCAGCTTGGGGGACAGGGCGACCGGGGAG.

With regard to this clone: The CDR3 extends 3 residues past the end of the read, so its final part is completed from the germline J gene. The V call is TRBV10-1, the J call TRBJ2-3, with 8 bases matching TRBD1. This CDR3 comprises 13 residues. V shed 5 bases, J shed 2 bases, and the junction held 0 bases outside the gene matches. CDR1 WNHNN and CDR2 SYGVQD come from the germline V gene (reference sequence). CDR3 sequence: CASSQGATDTQYF. CDR3 bases read: TGCGCCAGCAGTCAGGGGGCCACAGATACG.